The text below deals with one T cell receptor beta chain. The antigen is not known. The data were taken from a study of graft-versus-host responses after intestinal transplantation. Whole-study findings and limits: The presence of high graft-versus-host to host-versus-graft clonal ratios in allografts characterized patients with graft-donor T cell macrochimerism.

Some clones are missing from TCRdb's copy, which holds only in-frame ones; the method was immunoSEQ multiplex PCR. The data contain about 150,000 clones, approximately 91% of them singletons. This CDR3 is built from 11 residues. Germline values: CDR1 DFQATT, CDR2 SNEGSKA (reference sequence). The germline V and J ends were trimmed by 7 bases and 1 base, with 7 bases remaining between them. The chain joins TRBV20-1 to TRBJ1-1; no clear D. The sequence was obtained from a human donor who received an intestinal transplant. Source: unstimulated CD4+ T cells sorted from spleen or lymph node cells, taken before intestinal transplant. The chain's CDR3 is CSVKGNTEAFF. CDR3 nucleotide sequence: TGCAGTGTAAAGGGGAACACTGAAGCTTTCTTT.